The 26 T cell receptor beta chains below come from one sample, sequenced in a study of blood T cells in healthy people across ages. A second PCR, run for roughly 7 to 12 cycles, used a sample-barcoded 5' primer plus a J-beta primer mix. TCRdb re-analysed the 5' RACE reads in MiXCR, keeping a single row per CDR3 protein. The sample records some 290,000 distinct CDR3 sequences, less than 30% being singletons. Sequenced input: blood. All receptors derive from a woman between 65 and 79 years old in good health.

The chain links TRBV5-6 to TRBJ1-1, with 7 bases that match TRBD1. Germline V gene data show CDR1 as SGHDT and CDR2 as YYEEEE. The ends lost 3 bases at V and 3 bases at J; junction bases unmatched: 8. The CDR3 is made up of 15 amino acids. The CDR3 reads CASSWATGVYTEAFF. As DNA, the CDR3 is TGTGCCAGCAGCTGGGCCACAGGGGTCTACACTGAAGCTTTCTTT. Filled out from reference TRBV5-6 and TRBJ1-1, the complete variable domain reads DAGVTQSPTHLIKTRGQQVTLRCSPKSGHDTVSWYQQALGQGPQFIFQYYEEEERQRGNFPDRFSGHQFPNYSSELNVNALLLGDSALYLCASSWATGVYTEAFFGQGTRLTVV.

The CDR3 DNA sequence: TGTGCCAGCAGTTTGACCCTAACACTTTACGAGCAGTACTTC. It encodes CASSLTLTLYEQYF. The chain carries TRBV28 and TRBJ2-5; D ambiguous. Gene TRBJ2-7 matches the end of the DNA better, so the J call may be wrong. The CDR3 totals 14 residues. Germline CDR1 reads MDHEN; CDR2 reads SYDVKM.

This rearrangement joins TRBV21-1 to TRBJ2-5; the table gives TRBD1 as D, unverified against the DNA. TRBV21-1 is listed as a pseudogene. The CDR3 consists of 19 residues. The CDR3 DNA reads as TGTGCCAGCAGCAAAGTGGGACCGCGCGAAGTTCAGAGCCAAGAGACCCAGTACTTC. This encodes CASSKVGPREVQSQETQYF.

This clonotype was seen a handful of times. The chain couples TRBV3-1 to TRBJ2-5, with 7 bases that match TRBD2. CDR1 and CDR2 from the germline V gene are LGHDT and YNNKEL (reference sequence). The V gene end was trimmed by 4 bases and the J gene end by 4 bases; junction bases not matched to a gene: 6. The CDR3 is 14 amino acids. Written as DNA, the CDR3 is TGTGCCAGCAGCCCACCTAGCGGAATAGAGACCCAGTACTTC. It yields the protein CASSPPSGIETQYF.

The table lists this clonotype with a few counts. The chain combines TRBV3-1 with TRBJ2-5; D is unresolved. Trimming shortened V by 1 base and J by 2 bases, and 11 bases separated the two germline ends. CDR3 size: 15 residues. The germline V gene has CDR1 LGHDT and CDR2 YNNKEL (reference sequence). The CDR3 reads CASSQASIAQETQYF. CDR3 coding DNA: TGTGCCAGCAGCCAAGCAAGCATCGCTCAAGAGACCCAGTACTTC.

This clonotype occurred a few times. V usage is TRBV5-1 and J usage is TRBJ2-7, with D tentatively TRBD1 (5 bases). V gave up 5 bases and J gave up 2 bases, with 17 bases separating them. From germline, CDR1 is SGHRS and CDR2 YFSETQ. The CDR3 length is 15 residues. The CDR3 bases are TGCGCCAGCAGTCAATTCGAGACAGAGGCCTACGAGCAGTACTTC. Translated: CASSQFETEAYEQYF.

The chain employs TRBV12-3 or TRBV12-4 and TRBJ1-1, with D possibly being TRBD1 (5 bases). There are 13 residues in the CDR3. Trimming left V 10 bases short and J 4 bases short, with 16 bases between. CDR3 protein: CAIETPQGTEAFF. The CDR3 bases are TGTGCCATTGAGACCCCGCAGGGCACTGAAGCTTTCTTT.

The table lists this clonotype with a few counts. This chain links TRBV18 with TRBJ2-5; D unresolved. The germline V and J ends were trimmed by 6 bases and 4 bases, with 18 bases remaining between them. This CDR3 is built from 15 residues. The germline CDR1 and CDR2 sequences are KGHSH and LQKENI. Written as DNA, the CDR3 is TGTGCCAGCTCGCTTCGCAGCAAACCGGGAGAGACCCAGTACTTC. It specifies CASSLRSKPGETQYF.

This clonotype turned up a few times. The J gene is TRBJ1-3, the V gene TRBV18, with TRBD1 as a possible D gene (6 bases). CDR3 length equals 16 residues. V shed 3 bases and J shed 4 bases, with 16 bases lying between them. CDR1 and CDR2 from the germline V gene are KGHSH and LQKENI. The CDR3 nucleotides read TGTGCCAGCTCACCCGCGACAGGTTCTGAGGGAAACACCATATATTTT. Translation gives CASSPATGSEGNTIYF.

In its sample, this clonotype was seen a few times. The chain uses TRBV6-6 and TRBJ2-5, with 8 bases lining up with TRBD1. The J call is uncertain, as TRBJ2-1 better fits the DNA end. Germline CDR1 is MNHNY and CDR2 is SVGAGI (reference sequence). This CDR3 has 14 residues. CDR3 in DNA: TGTGCCAGCAGTTACCGGACAGGGAAGTATGAGCAGTTCTTC. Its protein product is CASSYRTGKYEQFF.

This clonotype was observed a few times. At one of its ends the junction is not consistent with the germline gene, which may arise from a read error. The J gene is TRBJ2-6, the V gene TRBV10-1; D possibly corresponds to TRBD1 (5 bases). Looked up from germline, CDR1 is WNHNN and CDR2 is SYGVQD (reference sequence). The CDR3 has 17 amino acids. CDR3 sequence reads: CASSESRLGSGANVQTF. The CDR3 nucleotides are TGCGCCAGCAGTGAGAGCAGATTGGGCTCTGGGGCCAACGTCCAGACTTTC.

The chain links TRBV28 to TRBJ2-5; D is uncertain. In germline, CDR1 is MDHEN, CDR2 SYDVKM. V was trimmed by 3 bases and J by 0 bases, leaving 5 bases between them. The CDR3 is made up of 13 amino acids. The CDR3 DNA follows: TGTGCCAGCAGTTTCGCTAACCAAGAGACCCAGTACTTC. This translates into CASSFANQETQYF.

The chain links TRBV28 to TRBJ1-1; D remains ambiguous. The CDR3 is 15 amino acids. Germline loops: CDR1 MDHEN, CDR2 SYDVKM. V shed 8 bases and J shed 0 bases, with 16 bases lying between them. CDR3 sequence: CASGLGVEMNTEAFF. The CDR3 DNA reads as TGTGCCAGCGGCCTTGGCGTTGAGATGAACACTGAAGCTTTCTTT.

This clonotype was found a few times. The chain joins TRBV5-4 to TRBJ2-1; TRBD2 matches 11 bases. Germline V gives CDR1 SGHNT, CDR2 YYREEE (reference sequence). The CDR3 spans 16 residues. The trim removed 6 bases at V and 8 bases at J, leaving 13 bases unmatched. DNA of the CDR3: TGTGCCAGCATCAATCCCTCCGGGACTAGCGGAGATGAGCAGTTCTTC. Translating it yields CASINPSGTSGDEQFF.

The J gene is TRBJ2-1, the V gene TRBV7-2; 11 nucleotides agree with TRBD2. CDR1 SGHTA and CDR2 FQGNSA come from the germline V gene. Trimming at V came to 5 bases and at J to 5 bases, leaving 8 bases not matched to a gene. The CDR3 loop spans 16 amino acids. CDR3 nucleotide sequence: TGTGCCAGCAGCGTACAAGGGACTAGCGGACACAATGAGCAGTTCTTC. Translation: CASSVQGTSGHNEQFF.

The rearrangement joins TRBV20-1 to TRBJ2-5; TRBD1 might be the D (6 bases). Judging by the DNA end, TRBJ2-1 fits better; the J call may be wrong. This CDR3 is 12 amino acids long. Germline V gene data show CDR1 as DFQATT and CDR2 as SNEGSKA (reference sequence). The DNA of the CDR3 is TGCAGTGCCAGTTCTAAGGGGGATGAGCAGTTCTTC. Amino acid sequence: CSASSKGDEQFF.

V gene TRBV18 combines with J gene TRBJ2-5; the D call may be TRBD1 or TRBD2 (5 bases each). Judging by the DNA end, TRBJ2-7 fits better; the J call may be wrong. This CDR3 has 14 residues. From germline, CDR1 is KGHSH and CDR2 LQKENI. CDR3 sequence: CASSPRGLIDEQYF. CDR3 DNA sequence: TGTGCCAGCTCACCGAGGGGCCTAATCGACGAGCAGTACTTC.

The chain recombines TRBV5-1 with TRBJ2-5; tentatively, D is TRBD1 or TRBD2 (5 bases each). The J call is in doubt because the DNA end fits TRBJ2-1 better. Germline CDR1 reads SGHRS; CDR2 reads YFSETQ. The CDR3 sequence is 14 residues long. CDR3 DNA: TGCGCCAGCAGGGGGGAAACTTGGGACAATGAGCAGTTCTTC. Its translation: CASRGETWDNEQFF.

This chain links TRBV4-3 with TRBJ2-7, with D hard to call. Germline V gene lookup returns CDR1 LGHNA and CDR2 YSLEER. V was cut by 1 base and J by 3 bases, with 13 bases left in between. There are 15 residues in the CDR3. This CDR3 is CASSQANRFDYEQYF. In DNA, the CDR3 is TGCGCCAGCAGCCAAGCGAACAGATTTGACTACGAGCAGTACTTC.

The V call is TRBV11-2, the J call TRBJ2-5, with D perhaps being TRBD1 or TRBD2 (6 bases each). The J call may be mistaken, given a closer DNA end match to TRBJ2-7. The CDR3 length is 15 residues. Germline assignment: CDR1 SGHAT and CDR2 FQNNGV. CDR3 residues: CASSLEEGVTYEQYF. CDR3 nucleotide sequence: TGTGCCAGCAGCTTAGAGGAGGGGGTCACCTACGAGCAGTACTTC.

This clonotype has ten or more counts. CDR3 nucleotide sequence: TGCAGTGCCGCGCCCTTGGCGGTTATCTACGAGCAGTACTTC. Its protein is CSAAPLAVIYEQYF. This chain joins TRBV20-1 and TRBJ2-7; no reliable D call. This CDR3 contains 14 residues. V lost 6 bases to trimming and J lost 3 bases, with 18 bases between them. Germline V CDR1 and CDR2: DFQATT, SNEGSKA (reference sequence).

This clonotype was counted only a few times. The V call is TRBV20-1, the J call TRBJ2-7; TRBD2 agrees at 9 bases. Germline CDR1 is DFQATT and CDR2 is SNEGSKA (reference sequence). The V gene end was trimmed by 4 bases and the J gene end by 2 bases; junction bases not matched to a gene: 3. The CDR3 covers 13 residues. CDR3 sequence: CSANGLATYEQYF. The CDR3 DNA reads TGCAGTGCTAATGGACTAGCGACCTACGAGCAGTACTTC.

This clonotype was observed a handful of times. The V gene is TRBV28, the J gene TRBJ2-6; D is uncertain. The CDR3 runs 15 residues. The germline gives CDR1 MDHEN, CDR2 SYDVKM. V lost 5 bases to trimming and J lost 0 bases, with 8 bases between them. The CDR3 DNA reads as TGTGCCAGCAGTATAAACCACTCTGGGGCCAACGTCCTGACTTTC. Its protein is CASSINHSGANVLTF.

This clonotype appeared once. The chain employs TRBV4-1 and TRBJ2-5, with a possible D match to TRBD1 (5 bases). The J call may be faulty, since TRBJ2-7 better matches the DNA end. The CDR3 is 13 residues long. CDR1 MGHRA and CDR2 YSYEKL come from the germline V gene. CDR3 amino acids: CASSQVRDYEQYF. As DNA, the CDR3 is TGCGCCAGCAGCCAGGTCAGGGACTACGAGCAGTACTTC.

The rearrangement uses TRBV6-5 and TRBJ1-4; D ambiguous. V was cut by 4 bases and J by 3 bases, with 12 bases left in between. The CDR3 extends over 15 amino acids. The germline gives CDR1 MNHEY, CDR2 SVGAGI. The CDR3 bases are TGTGCCAGCAGTTCCGTTTGGGAACCTAATGAAAAACTGTTTTTT. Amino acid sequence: CASSSVWEPNEKLFF.

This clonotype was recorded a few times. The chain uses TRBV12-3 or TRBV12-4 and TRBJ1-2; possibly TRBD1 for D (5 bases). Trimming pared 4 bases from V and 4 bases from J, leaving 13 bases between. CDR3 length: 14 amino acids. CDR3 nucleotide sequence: TGTGCCAGCAGTTACAGGAGTGGAGGCTATGGCTACACCTTC. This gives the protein CASSYRSGGYGYTF.